These 20 T cell receptor beta chains originate from one sample sequenced in a study of tumor-infiltrating lymphocytes in primary liver carcinoma. Each 20-30 mg portion of unsorted bulk tissue served as the source for co-extraction of RNA and DNA. The template, about 550 ng total RNA, yielded TCR beta cDNA made with a constant-region primer. Slightly modified ARM-PCR served as the procedure for the TCR beta libraries. These libraries came from three rounds of nested multiplex PCR. The first two PCR rounds used TRBV1-TRBV30 primers with a Cbeta primer, nine to ten cycles each. TCRdb processed the multiplex PCR reads anew with MiXCR; each CDR3 protein has one entry. Of more than 50,000 distinct CDR3 sequences listed, 70% to 75% are singletons. The sequenced sample was liver tumor tissue from sampling region 2. Subset indicated: tumor region T2, inferior pole. The source is a man aged 35 to 55 with primary liver carcinoma and hepatitis B virus infection.

A word on this clonotype: Sequence at one end of the junction differs from germline and may be a read error. J is TRBJ2-1 and V is TRBV11-2; D not resolved. Germline lookup yields CDR1 SGHAT and CDR2 FQNNGV. CDR3 length equals 13 residues. The CDR3 sequence: CARSLNDAYDQFF. CDR3 in DNA: TGTGCTAGAAGCTTAAATGATGCCTATGATCAGTTCTTC.

This clonotype was seen more than once but under ten times. At one of its ends the junction is not consistent with the germline gene, which may arise from a read error. CDR3 coding DNA: TGTGCTAGCAGCCCCGATGACACCCTGCAGATAGCGAGAAGCACAGATACACAGTATTTT. It yields the protein CASSPDDTLQIARSTDTQYF. The chain joins TRBV11-2 to TRBJ2-3, with D possibly TRBD2 on 5 matching bases. Germline V gene sequence: CDR1 SGHAT, CDR2 FQNNGV. This CDR3 comprises 20 residues.

The sample holds many counts of this clonotype. The chain combines TRBV5-1 with TRBJ2-7; D is uncertain. The CDR3 is 14 residues long. V was cut by 0 bases and J by 6 bases, with 13 bases left in between. Germline V gene lookup returns CDR1 SGHRS and CDR2 YFSETQ. The CDR3 nucleotides are TGCGCCAGCAGCTTGGTAGCCGAGAAGGGCGAGCAGTACTTC. This gives the protein CASSLVAEKGEQYF. Full variable domain (missing parts from reference TRBV5-1 and TRBJ2-7): KAGVTQTPRYLIKTRGQQVTLSCSPISGHRSVSWYQQTPGQGLQFLFEYFSETQRNKGNFPGRFSGRQFSNSRSEMNVSTLELGDSALYLCASSLVAEKGEQYFGPGTRLTVT.

The rearrangement uses TRBV4-1 and TRBJ1-1; possibly TRBD1 for D (6 bases). Germline assignment: CDR1 MGHRA and CDR2 YSYEKL. The CDR3 runs to 15 residues. The CDR3 DNA is TGCGTCAGGAGCCAACTCAGGGGTGGTGACACTGAAGCTTTCTTT. It codes for CVRSQLRGGDTEAFF.

On this clonotype itself: The junction differs from germline at one of its ends, possibly a read error. The CDR3 DNA follows: TGTGCCAGCAATACCATCGAGAGTGACCAGTATTTC. Its protein is CASNTIESDQYF. The rearrangement uses TRBV6-2 or TRBV6-3 and TRBJ2-3, with unresolved D. This CDR3 contains 12 residues. Germline V gives CDR1 MNHEY, CDR2 SVGEGT.

This clonotype is deemed medium-sized. The rearrangement uses TRBV11-2 and TRBJ2-4, with D possibly being TRBD1 (7 bases). The V gene's germline CDR1 is SGHAT and CDR2 FQNNGV. Trimming stripped 3 bases from V and 11 bases from J, with 14 bases between. This CDR3 region has 13 residues. The CDR3 nucleotides read TGTGCCAGCAGCTTTCAGGGGGGAACGGTTCAGTACTTC. Its protein is CASSFQGGTVQYF.

Turning to this clonotype: A much more abundant neighbour one base away suggests this may be a read error. In this CDR3 the conserved last residue, phenylalanine or tryptophan, is missing, so a read error is likely. The chain has TRBV28 and TRBJ2-6; the D is unclear. This CDR3 is 12 amino acids long. Germline-derived CDR1 and CDR2 are MDHEN and SYDVKM. Trimming pared 7 bases from V and 9 bases from J, leaving 10 bases between. The CDR3 nucleotides are TGTGCCAGCACTCGATTTGACAACGTCCTGACTATC. Translating gives CASTRFDNVLTI.

In its sample, this clonotype was seen a few times. This may be a read error, as it is one base from a much larger clone. J is TRBJ2-1 and V is TRBV13; D gene uncertain. The CDR3 runs 11 residues. Germline CDR1 and CDR2: PRHDT and FYEKMQ (reference sequence). The CDR3 is CAGSYRNEQFF. In DNA form, the CDR3 reads TGTGCCGGCAGCTATAGGAATGAGCAGTTCTTC.

A word on this clonotype: The CDR3 carries no conserved terminal phenylalanine or tryptophan, so it likely arises from a read error. V usage is TRBV30 and J usage is TRBJ1-1; no definite D call. CDR3 length: 13 residues. V lost 0 bases and J 5 bases, leaving 10 bases between the germline ends. Germline lookup yields CDR1 GTSNPN and CDR2 SVGIG (reference sequence). Here the CDR3 DNA reads TGTGCCTGGAGTGTACACACTGGGACTGAAGCTTTCGTT. Amino acid sequence: CAWSVHTGTEAFV.

In regard to this clonotype: Its ends do not fully match the called genes, so a read error is possible. The V call is TRBV4-1, the J call TRBJ2-2; no firm D call. Per germline, CDR1 MGHRA and CDR2 YSYEKL. The CDR3 sequence is 15 residues long. The CDR3 sequence is CPSSQDVSVGGELFF. The CDR3 bases are TGCCCCAGCAGCCAGGACGTCTCAGTAGGCGGGGAGCTGTTTTTT.

This clonotype was counted between two and nine times. The conserved phenylalanine or tryptophan is not found at the CDR3 terminus, so this likely reflects a read error. This chain links TRBV4-1 with TRBJ2-7; 12 bases agree with TRBD2. In germline, CDR1 is MGHRA, CDR2 YSYEKL. The CDR3 runs 17 residues. The CDR3 protein is CASSQDPASGGAYEQYL. The CDR3 DNA sequence: TGTGCCAGCAGCCAAGATCCGGCTAGCGGGGGGGCCTACGAGCAGTACTTA.

About this clonotype: Its ends do not fully match the called genes, so a read error is possible. This sequence joins TRBV7-8 and TRBJ2-1; 9 nucleotides match TRBD2. Germline CDR1 SGHVS, CDR2 FQNEAQ. The CDR3 is made up of 15 amino acids. CDR3 nucleotides: TGTGGCAGCAGCCCAGGACTAGCGAATTACAATGAGCAGTTATTC. This sequence encodes CGSSPGLANYNEQLF.

This clonotype occurred many times. This sequence joins TRBV6-6 and TRBJ2-7; 7 nucleotides agree with TRBD2. The junction had 1 base not matched to a gene; V was cut back by 0 bases and J by 5 bases. CDR3 length equals 13 residues. Germline values: CDR1 MNHNY, CDR2 SVGAGI (reference sequence). CDR3 DNA sequence: TGTGCCAGCAGTTACTCTGCGGGGGACGAGCAGTACTTC. Residues: CASSYSAGDEQYF.

In the case of this clonotype: Compared with germline, one end of the junction differs, possibly owing to a read error. The chain employs TRBV4-1 and TRBJ2-2; 8 bases align to TRBD2. CDR1 and CDR2 (germline): MGHRA, YSYEKL. This CDR3 is built from 17 residues. The DNA of the CDR3 is TGCGCCAGAAGCCAAGACCCGGCGGGAGGTTTGTCCGGGGAGCTGTCTTTT. Amino acid sequence: CARSQDPAGGLSGELSF.

The chain uses TRBV28 and TRBJ1-2, with D possibly matching TRBD1 (5 bases). Per the germline V gene, CDR1 is MDHEN and CDR2 is SYDVKM. Trimming pared 4 bases from V and 4 bases from J, leaving 19 bases between. The CDR3 covers 16 residues. In DNA, the CDR3 is TGTGCCAGCAGTTCCGCGACGGGGGATAAGGGCTATGGCTACACCTTC. It encodes CASSSATGDKGYGYTF.

Here the CDR3 DNA reads TGTGCCAGCAGTGATATGGGGACAGGAACATCCTACGAGCAGTACTTC. Protein sequence: CASSDMGTGTSYEQYF. The V gene is TRBV2, the J gene TRBJ2-7, with 8 positions matching TRBD1. Trimming removed 3 bases from V and 1 base from J; junction bases left unmatched: 8. Germline-derived CDR1 and CDR2 are SNHLY and FYNNEI. CDR3 size: 16 residues.

In this sample, this clonotype turned up a few times. This sequence may be a read error, since a much larger clone differs from it by one base. CDR3 amino acids: CASSYSTRWATNEKLFF. DNA of the CDR3: TGTGCCAGCAGTTACTCCACTCGGTGGGCAACTAATGAAAAACTGTTTTTT. The V call is TRBV6-5, the J call TRBJ1-4; no firm D call. V lost 0 bases and J 0 bases, leaving 11 bases between the germline ends. This CDR3 has 17 amino acids. CDR1 is MNHEY and CDR2 is SVGAGI in the germline V gene.

Of note for this clonotype: This sequence may be a read error, since a much larger clone differs from it by one base. CDR3 DNA sequence: TGTGCCAGGAGCAGGGAGACCCAGTACTTC. Its protein is CARSRETQYF. The genes are TRBV5-4 and TRBJ2-5; D remains ambiguous. Between the trimmed V and J ends, which lost 8 bases and 5 bases, there was a span of 7 bases. Germline assignment: CDR1 SGHNT and CDR2 YYREEE (reference sequence). CDR3 length equals 10 residues. The variable domain in full, with the rest retrieved from reference TRBV5-4 and TRBJ2-5, is ETGVTQSPTHLIKTRGQQVTLRCSSQSGHNTVSWYQQALGQGPQFIFQYYREEENGRGNFPPRFSGLQFPNYSSELNVNALELDDSALYLCARSRETQYFGPGTRLLVL.

Remarks on this clonotype: One end of the junction is discordant with germline, which a read error may explain. This chain links TRBV7-8 with TRBJ1-5; D is unclear. The end of the DNA fits TRBJ2-3 better, so the J call may be wrong. This CDR3 is 13 amino acids long. Per germline, CDR1 SGHVS and CDR2 FQNEAQ. CDR3 nucleotides: TGTGTCAGCAGCTTAAATCTGGATCAGCCCCAGTATTTT. Its translation: CVSSLNLDQPQYF.

With regard to this clonotype: Its ends do not fully match the called genes, so a read error is possible. V gene TRBV7-9 combines with J gene TRBJ2-2, with TRBD1 matching over 7 bases. The CDR3 is 14 residues long. The germline gives CDR1 SEHNR, CDR2 FQNEAQ (reference sequence). CDR3 DNA: TGCGCCAGCAGCTTAGGGACAGACACCGGGGAGCTGTTTTTT. It specifies CASSLGTDTGELFF.